What follows are 31 T cell receptor beta chains derived from one specimen sequenced in a study of cytomegalovirus exposure and HLA in healthy donors. 13 Jbeta primers and 60 Vbeta primers were used for the PCR. Using immunoSEQ multiplex PCR, the repertoire was profiled, and TCRdb retains in-frame clones only, with some absent. There are 100,000 to 150,000 clones in the sample; about four fifths occur only once, and roughly 9.2% lies in the top ten. Sequencing input: PBMCs. Receptors originate from a female donor in good health and CMV-seropositive.

The genes are TRBV27 and TRBJ2-6; D remains unclear. The germline V gene has CDR1 MNHEY and CDR2 SMNVEV (reference sequence). V gave up 2 bases and J gave up 0 bases, with 5 bases separating them. The CDR3 contains 15 residues. DNA of the CDR3: TGTGCCAGCAGTTTAGTGAGCTCTGGGGCCAACGTCCTGACTTTC. This encodes CASSLVSSGANVLTF.

This clone appeared once. V and J are TRBV28 and TRBJ2-5; D unresolved. The J call may be incorrect, as the DNA end agrees better with TRBJ2-7. Germline CDR1 is MDHEN and CDR2 is SYDVKM. The CDR3 consists of 14 residues. This CDR3 reads CASSPRRLRYEQYF. CDR3 DNA: TGTGCCAGCAGCCCCAGAAGACTGCGTTACGAGCAGTACTTC.

A single count supports this clone. J is TRBJ1-5 and V is TRBV4-2; TRBD1 matches at 11 bases. Trimming removed 1 base from V and 6 bases from J; junction bases left unmatched: 5. This CDR3 is 16 amino acids long. Per the germline V gene, CDR1 is LGHNA and CDR2 is YNFKEQ. CDR3 region: CASSQGGTGGSQPQHF. CDR3 nucleotide sequence: TGTGCCAGCAGCCAAGGTGGGACAGGGGGGAGTCAGCCCCAGCATTTT.

The chain combines TRBV6-6 with TRBJ1-2, with D perhaps TRBD1 (6 bases). CDR1 and CDR2 from the germline V gene are MNHNY and SVGAGI (reference sequence). Trimming stripped 7 bases from V and 4 bases from J, with 22 bases between. CDR3 length: 16 residues. DNA of the CDR3: TGTGCCAGCACCGACAGGTTTAACGGCCTTTTCTATGGCTACACCTTC. Protein sequence: CASTDRFNGLFYGYTF.

This clone has only a few counts. The chain joins TRBV11-1 to TRBJ1-1; D is unclear. This CDR3 has 16 residues. The germline V gene encodes CDR1 SGHAT and CDR2 FQDESV (reference sequence). Between the trimmed V and J ends, which lost 1 base and 6 bases, there was a span of 18 bases. CDR3 region: CASSLVTDRGRPEAFF. For the CDR3, the DNA is TGTGCCAGCAGCTTAGTTACGGATCGGGGAAGGCCTGAAGCTTTCTTT.

The V and J genes are TRBV30 and TRBJ1-1, with D uncertain. The germline V gene encodes CDR1 GTSNPN and CDR2 SVGIG (reference sequence). V was pared by 0 bases and J by 4 bases, with 9 bases between. The CDR3 totals 13 residues. CDR3 residues: CAWSVQISTEAFF. DNA for the CDR3: TGTGCCTGGAGTGTACAAATCTCCACTGAAGCTTTCTTT.

This sequence joins TRBV29-1 and TRBJ2-7; a possible D gene is TRBD1 (5 bases). Trimming removed 4 bases from V and 4 bases from J, with 11 bases in between. The CDR3 contains 12 residues. CDR1 and CDR2 (germline): SQVTM, ANQGSEA. CDR3 residues: CSVVGRAYEQYF. CDR3 DNA: TGCAGCGTTGTGGGCAGGGCGTACGAGCAGTACTTC.

V and J are TRBV7-2 and TRBJ2-1; TRBD2 aligns across 7 bases. Germline V gene sequence: CDR1 SGHTA, CDR2 FQGNSA. The CDR3 is 14 amino acids. Trimming removed 5 bases from V and 6 bases from J; junction bases left unmatched: 7. The CDR3 loop reads CASSRISGPNEQFF. The CDR3 DNA reads TGTGCCAGCAGCCGTATTAGCGGGCCCAATGAGCAGTTCTTC.

This clone showed up just a few times. The chain couples TRBV7-9 to TRBJ1-1; D may be TRBD1 (5 bases). Germline V gene data show CDR1 as SEHNR and CDR2 as FQNEAQ (reference sequence). Trimming cost V 4 bases and J 11 bases, with 23 bases left between them. This CDR3 has 15 amino acids. CDR3 DNA sequence: TGTGCCAGCAGCTGGGTTGGGGGGACCCATCCCTGGGCTTTCTTT. Its translation is CASSWVGGTHPWAFF.

V gene TRBV2 combines with J gene TRBJ1-4, with 7 bases lining up with TRBD1. Germline CDR1 and CDR2: SNHLY and FYNNEI. J was trimmed by 10 bases and V by 5 bases; bases with no gene match: 10. The CDR3 totals 14 residues. The DNA for the CDR3 is TGTGCCAGCAGTCCTATACAGGGGTGGGGAAAACTGTTTTTT. This codes for CASSPIQGWGKLFF.

V is TRBV27 and J is TRBJ1-1, with a possible D match to TRBD1 (6 bases). V lost 5 bases, J lost 6 bases, and 13 bases lay in between. The germline V gene has CDR1 MNHEY and CDR2 SMNVEV (reference sequence). The CDR3 spans 13 residues. As DNA, the CDR3 is TGTGCCAGCAGTCCCCGGACAGTTTCTGAAGCTTTCTTT. Its translation: CASSPRTVSEAFF.

The sample holds one count of this clone. The chain has TRBV7-2 and TRBJ1-2; D is possibly TRBD1 (5 bases). Germline V gene data show CDR1 as SGHTA and CDR2 as FQGNSA. The CDR3 totals 17 residues. The ends were cut back, 5 bases at V and 5 bases at J, with 24 bases in the middle. The CDR3, as DNA: TGTGCCAGCAGCCCAGAGGGGCCCAGCGGGGCATCTTATGGCTACACCTTC. It codes for CASSPEGPSGASYGYTF.

V is TRBV18 and J is TRBJ2-5; a weak D match, TRBD2 (5 bases). Germline V lookup: CDR1 KGHSH, CDR2 LQKENI. Between the trimmed V and J ends, which lost 3 bases and 2 bases, there was a span of 7 bases. This CDR3 has 13 residues. CDR3 residues: CASSPRGQETQYF. The DNA of the CDR3 is TGTGCCAGCTCACCTCGCGGGCAAGAGACCCAGTACTTC.

The rearrangement uses TRBV7-2 and TRBJ2-7; no firm D call. The CDR3 runs to 13 residues. V shed 3 bases and J shed 3 bases, with 9 bases lying between them. Germline lookup yields CDR1 SGHTA and CDR2 FQGNSA. As DNA, the CDR3 is TGTGCCAGCAGCTTCGGTCCGAACTACGAGCAGTACTTC. Its protein is CASSFGPNYEQYF.

This clone showed up just once. V gene TRBV6-5 combines with J gene TRBJ2-5; 7 bases are a match to TRBD1. Germline CDR1 MNHEY, CDR2 SVGAGI. The CDR3 is 15 amino acids. The ends lost 6 bases at V and 5 bases at J; junction bases unmatched: 12. CDR3 nucleotides: TGTGCCAGCAGAAACCGTGTAAGGGGGCTGGAGACCCAGTACTTC. Translating gives CASRNRVRGLETQYF.

The rearrangement joins TRBV6-1 to TRBJ1-1; D possibly corresponds to TRBD1 (6 bases). CDR1 MNHNS and CDR2 SASEGT come from the germline V gene. CDR3 size: 13 residues. Trimming took off 7 bases at V and 1 base at J, with 10 bases between the two ends. CDR3 residues: CASTMDRNTEAFF. DNA for the CDR3: TGTGCCAGCACTATGGACAGGAACACTGAAGCTTTCTTT.

This clone was seen once. The rearrangement links TRBV6-5 to TRBJ2-3; 7 bases map to TRBD2. Germline lookup yields CDR1 MNHEY and CDR2 SVGAGI. The J segment lost 5 bases and the V segment lost 7 bases, leaving 12 bases of the junction unmatched. The CDR3 loop spans 15 amino acids. The CDR3 DNA is TGTGCCAGCAAAATCGATGCAGGGAGGGGAGATACGCAGTATTTT. Encoded protein: CASKIDAGRGDTQYF.

V and J are TRBV4-1 and TRBJ1-2; no clear D gene. Germline CDR1 and CDR2: MGHRA and YSYEKL. This CDR3 contains 14 residues. Deletions cut 0 bases from V and 2 bases from J, with 7 bases between. CDR3 in DNA: TGCGCCAGCAGCCAAGATGCAGTCAACTATGGCTACACCTTC. Translation: CASSQDAVNYGYTF.

V and J are TRBV19 and TRBJ2-1; possibly TRBD2 for D (5 bases). V shed 2 bases and J shed 8 bases, with 16 bases lying between them. The CDR3 sequence is 15 residues long. Looked up from germline, CDR1 is LNHDA and CDR2 is SQIVND (reference sequence). This CDR3 reads CASSIIESGVDEQFF. The CDR3 DNA reads TGTGCCAGTAGTATAATTGAGTCCGGGGTCGATGAGCAGTTCTTC.

This clone was counted a single time. This chain links TRBV5-1 with TRBJ2-2; 9 bases line up with TRBD1. The CDR3 contains 17 residues. V shed 3 bases, J shed 5 bases, and the junction held 11 bases outside the gene matches. The germline CDR1 and CDR2 sequences are SGHRS and YFSETQ. The CDR3 protein is CASSSSKGQGGTGELFF. The CDR3, as DNA: TGCGCCAGCAGCTCCAGTAAGGGACAGGGCGGTACCGGGGAGCTGTTTTTT.

The CDR3 region is CASSFVPTRDTQYF. CDR3 DNA: TGTGCCAGCAGTTTCGTCCCCACGAGGGATACGCAGTATTTT. This sequence joins TRBV27 and TRBJ2-3; D unclear. CDR1 and CDR2 (germline): MNHEY, SMNVEV (reference sequence). Deletions cut 3 bases from V and 6 bases from J, with 13 bases between. The CDR3 consists of 14 residues.

This clone was recorded only once. The chain carries TRBV21-1 and TRBJ1-4; the table's D gene call, TRBD1, was not cross checked with the DNA. TRBV21-1 is marked as a pseudogene. The CDR3 sequence is 18 residues long. The DNA for the CDR3 is TGTGCCAGCAGCAAAGATGGGCAGGGGGCGGTGAATAATGAAAAACTGTTTTTT. Its protein is CASSKDGQGAVNNEKLFF.

V and J are TRBV19 and TRBJ1-2; 7 positions agree with TRBD1. Germline V gene sequence: CDR1 LNHDA, CDR2 SQIVND (reference sequence). V shed 6 bases and J 3 bases; nucleotides not matched to a gene: 4. The CDR3 extends over 13 amino acids. CDR3 sequence reads: CASRRGTDYGYTF. Here the CDR3 DNA reads TGTGCCAGTAGGAGAGGGACAGACTATGGCTACACCTTC.

The rearrangement joins TRBV6-5 to TRBJ1-1; the D gene is possibly TRBD1 (5 bases). The V gene lost 5 bases and the J gene lost 3 bases, with 13 bases spanning the gap. The CDR3 totals 14 residues. Germline V gives CDR1 MNHEY, CDR2 SVGAGI. CDR3 nucleotide sequence: TGTGCCAGCAGTGCTATGACAGCACACACTGAAGCTTTCTTT. Translated: CASSAMTAHTEAFF.

The chain links TRBV6-1 to TRBJ2-3; no firm D call. Trimming pared 6 bases from V and 0 bases from J, leaving 4 bases between. Germline V gene lookup returns CDR1 MNHNS and CDR2 SASEGT. The CDR3 runs 12 residues. The CDR3 region is CASSVSTDTQYF. CDR3 DNA: TGTGCCAGCAGCGTTAGCACAGATACGCAGTATTTT.

This sequence joins TRBV7-2 and TRBJ1-1, with TRBD1 matching over 7 bases. J gave up 1 base and V 5 bases, and 4 bases lay outside the gene matches. The CDR3 sequence is 14 residues long. CDR1 SGHTA and CDR2 FQGNSA come from the germline V gene. In DNA form, the CDR3 reads TGTGCCAGCAGCAAATGGGACAGGAACACTGAAGCTTTCTTT. Translated: CASSKWDRNTEAFF.

This rearrangement joins TRBV5-1 to TRBJ1-2; D is uncertain. The CDR3 loop spans 12 amino acids. Trimming pared 4 bases from V and 4 bases from J, leaving 8 bases between. Germline lookup yields CDR1 SGHRS and CDR2 YFSETQ. The CDR3 reads CASSPGVYGYTF. Here the CDR3 DNA reads TGCGCCAGCAGCCCCGGGGTCTATGGCTACACCTTC.

This clone was detected a few times. This rearrangement joins TRBV11-2 to TRBJ2-7; 9 bases map to TRBD1. Germline loops: CDR1 SGHAT, CDR2 FQNNGV. The CDR3 has 15 residues. Trimming cost V 5 bases and J 2 bases; bases outside gene matches: 7. This CDR3 reads CASSQGTGRTYEQYF. The CDR3 bases are TGTGCCAGCAGCCAAGGGACAGGGCGAACCTACGAGCAGTACTTC.

The rearrangement links TRBV28 to TRBJ2-5; possible D gene TRBD1, 5 bases. Trimming took off 6 bases at V and 1 base at J, with 9 bases between the two ends. Germline V gene sequence: CDR1 MDHEN, CDR2 SYDVKM. This CDR3 has 13 residues. The CDR3 protein is CASSRQFQETQYF. The CDR3 DNA is TGTGCCAGCAGCCGACAGTTCCAAGAGACCCAGTACTTC.

This rearrangement joins TRBV27 to TRBJ2-7; 7 nucleotides agree with TRBD2. Trimming took 8 bases from V and 7 from J; bases not matched to a gene: 11. Germline V gives CDR1 MNHEY, CDR2 SMNVEV (reference sequence). This CDR3 is built from 13 residues. The CDR3 sequence: CASRLGGAGEQYF. The CDR3 DNA reads TGTGCCAGCCGATTGGGAGGGGCGGGGGAGCAGTACTTC.

This clone has only one observation. The V gene is TRBV7-3, the J gene TRBJ2-7; 8 positions match TRBD2. The J segment lost 12 bases and the V segment lost 5 bases, leaving 6 bases of the junction unmatched. This CDR3 is built from 11 residues. CDR1 is SGHTA, CDR2 FQGTGA, per germline. The CDR3 protein is CASSSGGAMYF. CDR3 coding DNA: TGTGCCAGCAGCAGCGGGGGAGCCATGTACTTC.